This TCR beta chain was recorded in a study of beta chain features in type 1 diabetes. Background on the study: Sorted cells, 90 million to 130 million in number, were examined across all samples.

Study-level results: When Type 1 diabetes patients were examined, their TCRB CDR3s proved moderately but significantly shorter in all four CD4+ subsets. The similarity of naive, central memory and Treg TCRB repertoires appeared greater among patients than among healthy donors.

Cells sorted by CD45RO/CCR7/CD25/CD127/CD95/CD27 comprised CD4+ naive, central memory, regulatory and stem cell-like memory cells. cDNA synthesis used the whole RNA isolate, giving expressed TCRB sequences. Some clones are missing from TCRdb's copy, which holds only in-frame ones; the method was immunoSEQ multiplex PCR. The data contain under 95,000 clones, approximately 32% of them seen just once; the ten biggest clones take up 0.35% to 0.45%. A word on this clone: Its specificity is unknown.

From germline, CDR1 is KGHSH and CDR2 LQKENI. V lost 1 base to trimming and J lost 2 bases, with 11 bases between them. This CDR3 contains 15 residues. The chain is built from TRBV18 and TRBJ1-1; D may be TRBD1 (6 bases). This TCR was recovered from a woman between 18 and 29 years old in good health. Material: stem cell memory CD4+ T cells from blood. The CDR3 here is CASSPRAQGNTEAFF. CDR3 coding DNA: TGTGCCAGCTCACCACGGGCACAGGGTAACACTGAAGCTTTCTTT.